This is a list of T cell receptor beta chains from one sample in a study of CD8 T cells in Susac syndrome. TCRdb redid the calling of the immunoSEQ multiplex PCR reads with MiXCR, one entry per CDR3 protein. The sample consists of more than 150,000 distinct CDR3 sequences, around 94% of them appearing once. The sequenced sample was CD4+ T cells from PBMCs. The source is a human donor in good health. The CDR3 runs from the conserved cysteine through the conserved F or W. The order of the fields is clone size, D gene, J gene, V gene, CDR3 DNA, CDR3 protein. D genes are given only for firm matches. Part of the rows lack a size; the others show once, few, many or a class for expanded clones.

clone size: NA
D gene: NA
J gene: TRBJ2-7
V gene: TRBV30
CDR3 DNA: TGTGCCTGGAGGGAGACGTCCTACGAGCAGTACTTC
CDR3 protein: CAWRETSYEQYF

clone size: NA
D gene: TRBD1
J gene: TRBJ2-1
V gene: TRBV20-1
CDR3 DNA: TGCAGTGCTAGGGGCCGGGACAGGGACTACAATGAGCAGTTCTTC
CDR3 protein: CSARGRDRDYNEQFF

clone size: NA
D gene: TRBD1
J gene: TRBJ1-2
V gene: TRBV20-1
CDR3 DNA: TGCAGTGCTGATGGGACAGGGTCCCAAACCAAAGGCTACACCTTC
CDR3 protein: CSADGTGSQTKGYTF

clone size: NA
D gene: TRBD1
J gene: TRBJ2-7
V gene: TRBV7-9
CDR3 DNA: TGTGCCAGCAGCTCGGGACAGGGGGCATTGCACGAGCAGTACTTC
CDR3 protein: CASSSGQGALHEQYF

clone size: NA
D gene: TRBD2
J gene: TRBJ2-3
V gene: TRBV29-1
CDR3 DNA: TGCAGCGTGCCCCTAGCGGGGATCACAGATACGCAGTATTTT
CDR3 protein: CSVPLAGITDTQYF

clone size: NA
D gene: TRBD2
J gene: TRBJ2-1
V gene: TRBV25-1
CDR3 DNA: TGTGCCACCAGAGCGGGGGGTTCGTATGAGCAGTTCTTC
CDR3 protein: CATRAGGSYEQFF

clone size: NA
D gene: NA
J gene: TRBJ1-2
V gene: TRBV5-4
CDR3 DNA: TGTGCCAGCAGCTTGGTCGGCAGGGGAGCTAACTATGGCTACACCTTC
CDR3 protein: CASSLVGRGANYGYTF

clone size: NA
D gene: NA
J gene: TRBJ2-3
V gene: TRBV4-3
CDR3 DNA: TGCGCCAGCAGCTACAACGTGGGGAGCACAGATACGCAGTATTTT
CDR3 protein: CASSYNVGSTDTQYF

clone size: NA
D gene: TRBD2
J gene: TRBJ2-1
V gene: TRBV2
CDR3 DNA: TGTGCCAGCAGCTCGACAAGGACTAGCGGGGATAGCTCCTACAATGAGCAGTTCTTC
CDR3 protein: CASSSTRTSGDSSYNEQFF

clone size: once
D gene: NA
J gene: TRBJ2-1
V gene: TRBV7-9
CDR3 DNA: TGTGCCAGCAGCCCACAGGGTGCGGGCAATGAGCAGTTCTTC
CDR3 protein: CASSPQGAGNEQFF

clone size: NA
D gene: NA
J gene: TRBJ1-2
V gene: TRBV18
CDR3 DNA: TGTGCCAGCTCACCAGATGTCTATGGCTACACCTTC
CDR3 protein: CASSPDVYGYTF

clone size: NA
D gene: NA
J gene: TRBJ2-3
V gene: TRBV20-1
CDR3 DNA: TGCAGTGCTAGTTGGGGAGATACGCAGTATTTT
CDR3 protein: CSASWGDTQYF

clone size: NA
D gene: TRBD1
J gene: TRBJ1-2
V gene: TRBV5-1
CDR3 DNA: TGCGCCAGCAGCCCGATGGCGGGACAGAGCTACACCTTC
CDR3 protein: CASSPMAGQSYTF

clone size: NA
D gene: NA
J gene: TRBJ2-1
V gene: TRBV20-1
CDR3 DNA: TGCAGTGTATTCACCACTGGGAATGAGCAGTTCTTC
CDR3 protein: CSVFTTGNEQFF

clone size: NA
D gene: TRBD1
J gene: TRBJ2-2
V gene: TRBV20-1
CDR3 DNA: TGCCGTCGGACAGGGCGGAACACCGGGGAGCTGTTTTTT
CDR3 protein: CRRTGRNTGELFF

clone size: NA
D gene: NA
J gene: TRBJ1-3
V gene: TRBV12-3/TRBV12-4
CDR3 DNA: TGTGCCAGCAGTTTCAACGGGGGCTCTGGAAACACCATATATTTT
CDR3 protein: CASSFNGGSGNTIYF

clone size: NA
D gene: NA
J gene: TRBJ2-3
V gene: TRBV20-1
CDR3 DNA: TGCAGTGCTAGACCAGTAGAAACCACAGATACGCAGTATTTT
CDR3 protein: CSARPVETTDTQYF

clone size: NA
D gene: NA
J gene: TRBJ2-1
V gene: TRBV9
CDR3 DNA: TGTGCCAGCAGCGTAGTTCCAGGGAACGATGAGCAGTTCTTC
CDR3 protein: CASSVVPGNDEQFF

clone size: NA
D gene: TRBD1
J gene: TRBJ1-1
V gene: TRBV19
CDR3 DNA: TGTGCCAGTAGCTTGACAGGGATTGACACTGAAGCTTTCTTT
CDR3 protein: CASSLTGIDTEAFF

clone size: NA
D gene: TRBD1
J gene: TRBJ1-4
V gene: TRBV15
CDR3 DNA: TGTGCCACCAGCAGTGCCGGGACAGGGGGCGATGAAAAACTGTTTTTT
CDR3 protein: CATSSAGTGGDEKLFF

clone size: NA
D gene: NA
J gene: TRBJ1-2
V gene: TRBV2
CDR3 DNA: TGTGCCAGCAGGCCCAACTCCAACTATGGCTACACCTTC
CDR3 protein: CASRPNSNYGYTF

clone size: NA
D gene: NA
J gene: TRBJ2-7
V gene: TRBV30
CDR3 DNA: TGTGCCTGGACCCCCGGGTCCAATTATGACCGGGGGCAGTACTTC
CDR3 protein: CAWTPGSNYDRGQYF

clone size: NA
D gene: NA
J gene: TRBJ2-1
V gene: TRBV20-1
CDR3 DNA: TGCAGTGCTGAGCCGTACAATGAGCAGTTCTTC
CDR3 protein: CSAEPYNEQFF

clone size: NA
D gene: NA
J gene: TRBJ2-2
V gene: TRBV5-1
CDR3 DNA: TGCGCCAGCAGCTTGGGGGATGGCCCGTCCGGGGAGCTGTTTTTT
CDR3 protein: CASSLGDGPSGELFF

clone size: NA
D gene: NA
J gene: TRBJ2-7
V gene: TRBV6-2/TRBV6-3
CDR3 DNA: TGTGCCAGCAGTAAGGGAGGTCCTTCCTACGAGCAGTACTTC
CDR3 protein: CASSKGGPSYEQYF

clone size: NA
D gene: NA
J gene: TRBJ2-3
V gene: TRBV20-1
CDR3 DNA: TGCAGTGCTAGCCTCTGGCAAGCTAGCACAGATACGCAGTATTTT
CDR3 protein: CSASLWQASTDTQYF

clone size: NA
D gene: NA
J gene: TRBJ2-3
V gene: TRBV18
CDR3 DNA: TGTGCCAGCTCACCACCGGGGAGTCAAGATACGCAGTATTTT
CDR3 protein: CASSPPGSQDTQYF

clone size: NA
D gene: NA
J gene: TRBJ1-1
V gene: TRBV5-1
CDR3 DNA: TGCGCCAGCAGCCGTCCGGGGGGCGAGGGGACTGAAGCTTTCTTT
CDR3 protein: CASSRPGGEGTEAFF

clone size: NA
D gene: NA
J gene: TRBJ1-1
V gene: TRBV29-1
CDR3 DNA: TGCAGCGTTGAGTCCAGGGTTTCGAACACTGAAGCTTTCTTT
CDR3 protein: CSVESRVSNTEAFF

clone size: once
D gene: NA
J gene: TRBJ2-6
V gene: TRBV28
CDR3 DNA: TGTGCCAGCAGTCCGATCGGGGCCAACGTCCTGACTTTC
CDR3 protein: CASSPIGANVLTF

clone size: NA
D gene: TRBD1
J gene: TRBJ2-3
V gene: TRBV30
CDR3 DNA: TGTGCCTGGAGTGTACGATCAGGGGGAGATACGCAGTATTTT
CDR3 protein: CAWSVRSGGDTQYF